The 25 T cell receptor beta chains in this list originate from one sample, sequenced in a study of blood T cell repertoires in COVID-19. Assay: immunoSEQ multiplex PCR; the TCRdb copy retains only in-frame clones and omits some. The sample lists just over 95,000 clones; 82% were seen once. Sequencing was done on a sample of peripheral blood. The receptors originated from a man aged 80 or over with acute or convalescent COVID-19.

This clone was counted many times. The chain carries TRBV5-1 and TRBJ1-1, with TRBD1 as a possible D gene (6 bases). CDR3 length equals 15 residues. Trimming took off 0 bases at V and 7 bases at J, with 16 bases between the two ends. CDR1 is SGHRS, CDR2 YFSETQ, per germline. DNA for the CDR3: TGCGCCAGCAGCTTGGATCTCCGGGGGGCAATTGAAGCTTTCTTT. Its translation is CASSLDLRGAIEAFF.

The CDR3 nucleotides are TGCGCCAGCAGCCAAGAGGGCACTTATGTCTACGAGCAGTACTTC. It translates to CASSQEGTYVYEQYF. The rearrangement joins TRBV4-1 to TRBJ2-7, with no clear D. The CDR3 consists of 15 residues. Trimming cost V 0 bases and J 3 bases, with 12 bases left between them. Germline loops: CDR1 MGHRA, CDR2 YSYEKL.

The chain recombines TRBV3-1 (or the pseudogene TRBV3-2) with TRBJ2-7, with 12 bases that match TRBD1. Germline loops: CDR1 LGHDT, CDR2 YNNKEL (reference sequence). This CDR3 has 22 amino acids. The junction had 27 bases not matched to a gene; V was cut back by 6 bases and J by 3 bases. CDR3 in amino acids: CASRHSRDRGRKEPIPHYEQYF. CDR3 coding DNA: TGTGCCAGCAGACACTCCCGGGACAGGGGGCGAAAAGAGCCCATCCCCCACTACGAGCAGTACTTC.

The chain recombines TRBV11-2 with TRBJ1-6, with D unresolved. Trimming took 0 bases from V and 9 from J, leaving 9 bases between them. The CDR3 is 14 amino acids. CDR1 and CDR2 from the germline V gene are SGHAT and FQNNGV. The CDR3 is CASSLEGSISPLHF. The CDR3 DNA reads TGTGCCAGCAGCTTAGAGGGCAGTATTTCACCCCTCCACTTT.

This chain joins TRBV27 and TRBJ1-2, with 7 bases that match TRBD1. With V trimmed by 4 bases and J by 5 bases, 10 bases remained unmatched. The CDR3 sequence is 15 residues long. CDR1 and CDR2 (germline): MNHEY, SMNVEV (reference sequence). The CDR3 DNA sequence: TGTGCCAGCAGTTCAGGGACAGTAAGATCATATGGCTACACCTTC. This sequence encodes CASSSGTVRSYGYTF.

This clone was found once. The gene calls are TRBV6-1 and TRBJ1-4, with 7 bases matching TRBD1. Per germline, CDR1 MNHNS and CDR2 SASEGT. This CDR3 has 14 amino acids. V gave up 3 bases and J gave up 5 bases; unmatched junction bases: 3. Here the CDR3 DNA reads TGTGCCAGCAGTGAGGGACAGAGGAATGAAAAACTGTTTTTT. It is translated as CASSEGQRNEKLFF.

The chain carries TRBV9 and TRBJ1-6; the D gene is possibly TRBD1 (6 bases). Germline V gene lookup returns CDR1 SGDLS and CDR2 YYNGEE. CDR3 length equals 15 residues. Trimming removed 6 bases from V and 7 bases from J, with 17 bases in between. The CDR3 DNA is TGTGCCAGCACCGTCACGGGACACCAAAATTCACCCCTCCACTTT. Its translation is CASTVTGHQNSPLHF.

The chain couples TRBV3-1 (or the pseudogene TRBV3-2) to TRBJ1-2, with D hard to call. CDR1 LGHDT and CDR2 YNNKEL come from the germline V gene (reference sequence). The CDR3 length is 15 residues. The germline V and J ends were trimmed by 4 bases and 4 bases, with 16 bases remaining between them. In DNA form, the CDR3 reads TGTGCCAGCAGCCCTGTGTTCGGGGTCGCCTATGGCTACACCTTC. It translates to CASSPVFGVAYGYTF.

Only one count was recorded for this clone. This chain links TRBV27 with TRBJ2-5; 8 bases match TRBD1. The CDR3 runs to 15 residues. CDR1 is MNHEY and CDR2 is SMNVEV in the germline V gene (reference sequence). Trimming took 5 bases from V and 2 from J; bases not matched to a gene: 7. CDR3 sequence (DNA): TGTGCCAGCAGTCCCCGGACAGGGAGACAAGAGACCCAGTACTTC. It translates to CASSPRTGRQETQYF.

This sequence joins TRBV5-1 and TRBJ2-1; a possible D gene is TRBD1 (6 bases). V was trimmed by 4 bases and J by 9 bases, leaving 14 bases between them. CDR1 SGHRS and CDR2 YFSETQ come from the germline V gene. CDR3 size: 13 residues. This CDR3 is CASSSGQNREQFF. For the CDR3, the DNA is TGCGCCAGCAGCAGTGGACAGAACCGTGAGCAGTTCTTC.

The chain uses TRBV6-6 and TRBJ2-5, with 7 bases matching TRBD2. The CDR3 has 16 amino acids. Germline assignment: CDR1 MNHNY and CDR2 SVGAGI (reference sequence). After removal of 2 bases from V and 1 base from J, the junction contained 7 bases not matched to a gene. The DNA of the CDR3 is TGTGCCAGCAGTTACAACGGGAGGACCGGCCAAGAGACCCAGTACTTC. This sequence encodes CASSYNGRTGQETQYF.

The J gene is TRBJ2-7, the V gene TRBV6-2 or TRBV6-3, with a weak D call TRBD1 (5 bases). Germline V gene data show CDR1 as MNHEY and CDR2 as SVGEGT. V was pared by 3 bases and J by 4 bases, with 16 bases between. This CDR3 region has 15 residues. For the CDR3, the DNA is TGTGCCAGCAGTTATTCCAGACAGTCACTGTACGAGCAGTACTTC. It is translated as CASSYSRQSLYEQYF.

The CDR3 bases are TGTGCCAGCAGCGCCCGGACAGGAAGCAATGAAAAACTGTTTTTT. Protein sequence: CASSARTGSNEKLFF. The V and J genes are TRBV13 and TRBJ1-4; TRBD1 agrees at 7 bases. The germline V gene encodes CDR1 PRHDT and CDR2 FYEKMQ (reference sequence). This CDR3 contains 15 residues. J lost 5 bases, V lost 5 bases, and 8 bases had no gene match.

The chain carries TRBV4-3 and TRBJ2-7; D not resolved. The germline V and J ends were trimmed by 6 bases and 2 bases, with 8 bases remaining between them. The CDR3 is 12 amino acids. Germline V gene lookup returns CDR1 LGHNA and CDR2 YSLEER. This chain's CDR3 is CASSQITYEQYF. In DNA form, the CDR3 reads TGCGCCAGCAGTCAAATTACCTACGAGCAGTACTTC.

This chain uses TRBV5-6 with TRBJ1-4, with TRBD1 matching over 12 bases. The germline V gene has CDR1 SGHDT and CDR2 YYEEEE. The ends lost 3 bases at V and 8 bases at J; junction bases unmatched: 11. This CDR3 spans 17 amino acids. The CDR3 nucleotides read TGTGCCAGCAGCTCGGGGACAGGGGGCGACTTCGTCGAAAAACTGTTTTTT. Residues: CASSSGTGGDFVEKLFF.

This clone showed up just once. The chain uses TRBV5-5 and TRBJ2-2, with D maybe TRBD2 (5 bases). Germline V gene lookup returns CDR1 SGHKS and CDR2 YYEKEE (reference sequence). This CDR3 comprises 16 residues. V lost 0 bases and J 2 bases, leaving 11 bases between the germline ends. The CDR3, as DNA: TGTGCCAGCAGCTTGGATGGTGGGAGAAACACCGGGGAGCTGTTTTTT. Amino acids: CASSLDGGRNTGELFF. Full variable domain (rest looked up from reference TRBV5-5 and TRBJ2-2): DAGVTQSPTHLIKTRGQQVTLRCSPISGHKSVSWYQQVLGQGPQFIFQYYEKEERGRGNFPDRFSARQFPNYSSELNVNALLLGDSALYLCASSLDGGRNTGELFFGEGSRLTVL.

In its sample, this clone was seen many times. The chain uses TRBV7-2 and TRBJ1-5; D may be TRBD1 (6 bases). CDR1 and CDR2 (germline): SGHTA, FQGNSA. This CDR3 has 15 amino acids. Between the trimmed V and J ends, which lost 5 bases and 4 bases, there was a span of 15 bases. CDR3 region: CASSEARTANQPQHF. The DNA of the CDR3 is TGTGCCAGCAGCGAAGCCCGGACAGCTAATCAGCCCCAGCATTTT.

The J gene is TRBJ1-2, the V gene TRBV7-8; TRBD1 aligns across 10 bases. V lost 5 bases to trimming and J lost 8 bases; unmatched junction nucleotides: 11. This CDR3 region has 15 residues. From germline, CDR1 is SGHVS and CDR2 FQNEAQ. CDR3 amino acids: CASSADRDRGGGYTF. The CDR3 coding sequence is TGTGCCAGCAGCGCAGACCGGGACAGGGGAGGAGGCTACACCTTC.

CDR3 amino acids: CAVSVANQPQHF. CDR3 coding DNA: TGTGCCGTTTCAGTAGCAAATCAGCCCCAGCATTTT. The chain links TRBV2 to TRBJ1-5; no clear D gene. The ends were cut back, 11 bases at V and 4 bases at J, with 12 bases in the middle. The germline CDR1 and CDR2 sequences are SNHLY and FYNNEI. CDR3 length equals 12 residues.

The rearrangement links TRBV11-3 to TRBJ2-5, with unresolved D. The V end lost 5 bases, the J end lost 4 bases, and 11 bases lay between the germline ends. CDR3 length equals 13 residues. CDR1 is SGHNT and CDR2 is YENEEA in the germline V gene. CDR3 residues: CASSPQEGETQYF. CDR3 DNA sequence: TGTGCCAGCAGCCCCCAGGAAGGAGAGACCCAGTACTTC. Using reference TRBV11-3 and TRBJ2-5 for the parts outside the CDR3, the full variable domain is EAGVVQSPRYKIIEKKQPVAFWCNPISGHNTLYWYLQNLGQGPELLIRYENEEAVDDSQLPKDRFSAERLKGVDSTLKIQPAELGDSAVYLCASSPQEGETQYFGPGTRLLVL.

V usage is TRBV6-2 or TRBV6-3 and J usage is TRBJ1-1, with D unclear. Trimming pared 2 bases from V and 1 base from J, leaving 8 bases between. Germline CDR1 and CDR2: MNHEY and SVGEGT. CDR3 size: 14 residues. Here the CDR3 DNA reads TGTGCCAGCAGTTACGAGACTGAGAACACTGAAGCTTTCTTT. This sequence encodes CASSYETENTEAFF.

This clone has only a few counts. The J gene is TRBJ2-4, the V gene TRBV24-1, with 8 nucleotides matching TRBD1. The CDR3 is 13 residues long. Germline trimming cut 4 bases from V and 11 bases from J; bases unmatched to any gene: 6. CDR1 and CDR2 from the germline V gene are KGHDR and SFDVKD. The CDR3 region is CATSDRTGWVQYF. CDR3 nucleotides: TGTGCCACCAGTGACCGGACAGGGTGGGTTCAGTACTTC.

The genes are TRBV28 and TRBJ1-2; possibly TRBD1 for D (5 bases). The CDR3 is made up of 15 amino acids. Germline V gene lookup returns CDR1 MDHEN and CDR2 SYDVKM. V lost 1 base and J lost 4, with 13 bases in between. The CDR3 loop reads CASSLLGGEGYGYTF. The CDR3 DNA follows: TGTGCCAGCAGTTTATTGGGAGGGGAGGGCTATGGCTACACCTTC.

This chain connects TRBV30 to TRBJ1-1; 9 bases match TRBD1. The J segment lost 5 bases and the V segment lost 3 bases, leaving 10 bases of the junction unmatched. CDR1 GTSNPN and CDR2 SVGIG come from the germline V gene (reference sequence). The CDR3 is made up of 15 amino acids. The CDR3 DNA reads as TGTGCCTGGAGCGCGAAGGGACAGGGATTGACTGAAGCTTTCTTT. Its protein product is CAWSAKGQGLTEAFF.

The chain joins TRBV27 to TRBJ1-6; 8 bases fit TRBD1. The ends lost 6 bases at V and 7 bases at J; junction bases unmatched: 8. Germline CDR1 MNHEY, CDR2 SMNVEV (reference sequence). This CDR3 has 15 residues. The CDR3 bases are TGTGCCAGCAGGGACAGGGACACGGGAAATTCACCCCTCCACTTT. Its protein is CASRDRDTGNSPLHF.